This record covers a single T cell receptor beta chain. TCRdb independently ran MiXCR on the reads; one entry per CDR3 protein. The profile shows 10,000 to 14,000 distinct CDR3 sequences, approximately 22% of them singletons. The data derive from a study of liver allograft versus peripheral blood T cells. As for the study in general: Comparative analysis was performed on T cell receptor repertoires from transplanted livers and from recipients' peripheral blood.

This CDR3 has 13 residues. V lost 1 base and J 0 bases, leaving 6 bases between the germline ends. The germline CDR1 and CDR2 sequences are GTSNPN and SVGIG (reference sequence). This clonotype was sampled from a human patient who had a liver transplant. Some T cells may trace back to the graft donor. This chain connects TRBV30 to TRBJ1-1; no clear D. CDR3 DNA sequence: TGTGCCTGGAGTGCCACGGTGAACACTGAAGCTTTCTTT. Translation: CAWSATVNTEAFF.